This TCR beta chain is drawn from a study of T cell changes during pregnancy in multiple sclerosis. The CDR3 has 14 residues. Per germline, CDR1 SGHDN and CDR2 FVKESK. V gave up 4 bases and J gave up 6 bases, with 15 bases separating them. Sequencing used immunoSEQ multiplex PCR; TCRdb keeps in-frame clones, though not all of them. Among around 40,000 clones, roughly 90% were seen once, and the ten largest hold over 20%. This receptor was obtained from a female donor with multiple sclerosis, enrolled in a pregnancy study. The source was CD8+ T cells from peripheral blood mononuclear cells, collected before pregnancy. V gene TRBV14 combines with J gene TRBJ1-2, with D perhaps matching TRBD1 (5 bases). In nucleotides, the CDR3 is TGTGCCAGCAGCCGCAAAGACAGAGTAAATGGCTACACCTTC. The encoded protein is CASSRKDRVNGYTF.